This entry lists 27 T cell receptor beta chains sequenced from one sample in a study of cytomegalovirus exposure and HLA in healthy donors (dated by TCRdb to 2016 to 2017). The library was prepared using the immunoSEQ multiplex PCR assay. The multiplex PCR relied on a mix of 60 forward primers for TCR Vbeta segments and 13 reverse primers for TCR Jbeta segments. As stored in TCRdb, this immuneACCESS dataset retains in-frame rearrangements with V and J assigned. A fraction of the clones does not appear; measured against another copy, unresolved V genes explain less than half of the discrepancy, and the remainder lacks a known reason. The table for this sample lists 55,000 or so clones; around 66% of them were counted only once. The leading ten clones occupy about 3% of the sample. Sequenced: PBMCs. The receptors stem from a man younger than 35 in good health and CMV-seronegative.

This rearrangement joins TRBV9 to TRBJ1-1, with a weak D call TRBD1 (5 bases). This CDR3 region has 12 residues. The V end lost 4 bases, the J end lost 4 bases, and 8 bases lay between the germline ends. Germline V gene data show CDR1 as SGDLS and CDR2 as YYNGEE. The CDR3 loop is CASSPQGTEAFF. In DNA form, the CDR3 reads TGTGCCAGCAGCCCGCAGGGCACTGAAGCTTTCTTT.

The chain employs TRBV7-9 and TRBJ2-1; D perhaps matches TRBD2 (5 bases). The CDR3 loop spans 15 amino acids. The germline V and J ends were trimmed by 0 bases and 15 bases, with 21 bases remaining between them. Germline V gene data show CDR1 as SEHNR and CDR2 as FQNEAQ (reference sequence). CDR3 sequence: CASSLADTPAGTRFF. The DNA of the CDR3 is TGTGCCAGCAGCTTAGCAGACACGCCGGCGGGCACGCGGTTCTTC.

The V and J genes are TRBV11-2 and TRBJ2-7; 7 nucleotides align to TRBD2. This CDR3 spans 13 amino acids. Losses at the gene ends were 5 bases for V and 7 bases for J; bases not matched to a gene: 8. Germline lookup yields CDR1 SGHAT and CDR2 FQNNGV. The CDR3 is CASSPGGMREQYF. In DNA form, the CDR3 reads TGTGCCAGCAGCCCCGGGGGGATGAGAGAGCAGTACTTC. Full variable domain (remainder filled in from reference TRBV11-2 and TRBJ2-7): EAGVAQSPRYKIIEKRQSVAFWCNPISGHATLYWYQQILGQGPKLLIQFQNNGVVDDSQLPKDRFSAERLKGVDSTLKIQPAKLEDSAVYLCASSPGGMREQYFGPGTRLTVT.

V gene TRBV10-1 combines with J gene TRBJ2-1, with no clear D. CDR3 length: 12 residues. Germline V gene lookup returns CDR1 WNHNN and CDR2 SYGVQD (reference sequence). Trimming removed 3 bases at V and 4 bases at J, with 4 bases between. Written as DNA, the CDR3 is TGCGCCAGCAGTGAAGCTTACAATGAGCAGTTCTTC. Amino acids: CASSEAYNEQFF.

J is TRBJ2-7 and V is TRBV5-1, with 7 bases lining up with TRBD1. Germline assignment: CDR1 SGHRS and CDR2 YFSETQ. The CDR3 consists of 14 residues. V shed 0 bases, J shed 3 bases, and the junction held 3 bases outside the gene matches. CDR3 in amino acids: CASSLVTGNYEQYF. In nucleotides, the CDR3 is TGCGCCAGCAGCTTGGTGACAGGGAACTACGAGCAGTACTTC.

The chain joins TRBV10-3 to TRBJ1-2; D is perhaps TRBD1 (6 bases). The CDR3 loop spans 14 amino acids. Per germline, CDR1 ENHRY and CDR2 SYGVKD. V was clipped by 4 bases and J by 4 bases, with 13 bases between them. CDR3 region: CAISGAGEGYGYTF. The CDR3 nucleotides read TGTGCCATCAGTGGAGCAGGGGAGGGCTATGGCTACACCTTC.

The rearrangement links TRBV25-1 to TRBJ1-6, with a weak D call TRBD1 (5 bases). The length of the CDR3 is 13 residues. The germline V gene has CDR1 MGHDK and CDR2 SYGVNS. The V and J ends lost 7 bases and 7 bases respectively, with 11 bases between them. CDR3 sequence: CASIRGGNSPLHF. The CDR3 region has the DNA TGTGCCAGCATTCGGGGGGGAAATTCACCCCTCCACTTT.

This chain links TRBV29-1 with TRBJ2-7, with D possibly being TRBD1 (6 bases). Germline CDR1 SQVTM, CDR2 ANQGSEA. Trimming removed 4 bases at V and 2 bases at J, with 12 bases between. CDR3 length: 13 residues. The CDR3 DNA sequence: TGCAGCGTTGTGTCTGGACAGCCCTACGAGCAGTACTTC. It specifies CSVVSGQPYEQYF.

The chain combines TRBV4-3 with TRBJ1-3, with no clear D. Germline loops: CDR1 LGHNA, CDR2 YSLEER. V was pared by 1 base and J by 4 bases, with 5 bases between. CDR3 length: 13 residues. In DNA form, the CDR3 reads TGCGCCAGCAGCCAAGTACAAGGAAACACCATATATTTT. It is translated as CASSQVQGNTIYF.

The J gene is TRBJ1-5, the V gene TRBV7-2, with 7 positions matching TRBD1. This CDR3 has 13 residues. Looked up from germline, CDR1 is SGHTA and CDR2 is FQGNSA. V lost 4 bases, J lost 6 bases, and 3 bases stayed unmatched. CDR3 sequence (DNA): TGTGCCAGCAGCTACCGACAGGGTCAGCCCCAGCATTTT. Translating it yields CASSYRQGQPQHF.

The CDR3 protein is CASTKDWGNQPQHF. The CDR3 nucleotides are TGTGCCAGCACCAAGGACTGGGGCAATCAGCCCCAGCATTTT. The chain is built from TRBV28 and TRBJ1-5; D unclear. The germline V gene encodes CDR1 MDHEN and CDR2 SYDVKM. The V end lost 7 bases, the J end lost 2 bases, and 12 bases lay between the germline ends. The CDR3 runs to 14 residues.

This chain joins TRBV7-2 and TRBJ2-7, with 7 bases matching TRBD2. Germline values: CDR1 SGHTA, CDR2 FQGNSA. CDR3 length equals 14 residues. The J segment lost 5 bases and the V segment lost 6 bases, leaving 10 bases of the junction unmatched. Here the CDR3 reads CASRGRAGRNEQYF. The CDR3 DNA is TGTGCCAGCAGGGGTAGAGCGGGAAGAAACGAGCAGTACTTC. Full variable domain (remainder filled in from reference TRBV7-2 and TRBJ2-7): GAGVSQSPSNKVTEKGKDVELRCDPISGHTALYWYRQSLGQGLEFLIYFQGNSAPDKSGLPSDRFSAERTGGSVSTLTIQRTQQEDSAVYLCASRGRAGRNEQYFGPGTRLTVT.

This clone showed up just a few times. The chain couples TRBV27 to TRBJ2-1; TRBD2 matches 11 bases. Germline trimming cut 5 bases from V and 0 bases from J; bases unmatched to any gene: 15. In germline, CDR1 is MNHEY, CDR2 SMNVEV (reference sequence). CDR3 length: 20 residues. CDR3 bases: TGTGCCAGCAGTACCCGAGGGACTAGCGGCAATCGACGCTCCTACAATGAGCAGTTCTTC. It translates to CASSTRGTSGNRRSYNEQFF.

Only one count was recorded for this clone. The chain joins TRBV5-1 to TRBJ1-1; possibly TRBD1 for D (6 bases). CDR1 SGHRS and CDR2 YFSETQ come from the germline V gene. This CDR3 is 14 amino acids long. The V gene lost 0 bases and the J gene lost 1 base, with 7 bases spanning the gap. The CDR3 DNA sequence: TGCGCCAGCAGCTTGGGACAGGAGAACACTGAAGCTTTCTTT. This gives the protein CASSLGQENTEAFF.

This clone was seen once. This chain connects TRBV29-1 to TRBJ2-1; 10 nucleotides agree with TRBD2. The CDR3 has 16 residues. Germline CDR1 and CDR2: SQVTM and ANQGSEA. Unmatched junction bases numbered 8, after V lost 4 bases and J lost 2 bases. The CDR3: CSVGGLAGVPYNEQFF. The DNA of the CDR3 is TGCAGCGTTGGGGGCCTAGCGGGAGTTCCCTACAATGAGCAGTTCTTC.

The CDR3 nucleotides are TGTGCCAGCAGTTCTTATGGGCGGGAGGGGTGGGAGCAGTACTTC. Translated: CASSSYGREGWEQYF. The chain employs TRBV6-5 and TRBJ2-7; TRBD2 agrees at 9 bases. CDR1 MNHEY and CDR2 SVGAGI come from the germline V gene. The CDR3 runs to 15 residues. J lost 7 bases, V lost 4 bases, and 11 bases had no gene match.

The chain recombines TRBV27 with TRBJ2-7; tentative D call: TRBD2 (5 bases). V lost 3 bases, J lost 9 bases, and 12 bases lay in between. The germline V gene has CDR1 MNHEY and CDR2 SMNVEV (reference sequence). The CDR3 consists of 12 residues. CDR3 bases: TGTGCCAGCAGTTTTCCCCCGGGAAGGCAGTACTTC. Its protein is CASSFPPGRQYF.

The gene calls are TRBV19 and TRBJ2-2, with D possibly matching TRBD2 (6 bases). Germline V lookup: CDR1 LNHDA, CDR2 SQIVND (reference sequence). CDR3 length equals 14 residues. V was shortened by 4 bases and J by 4 bases, with 10 bases between the two germline ends. CDR3 region: CASSRTSFTGELFF. For the CDR3, the DNA is TGTGCCAGTAGTAGAACTAGCTTCACCGGGGAGCTGTTTTTT.

In this sample, this clone turned up once. The genes are TRBV18 and TRBJ1-1; 7 bases are a match to TRBD1. The J segment lost 4 bases and the V segment lost 7 bases, leaving 6 bases of the junction unmatched. The CDR3 totals 13 residues. Germline V CDR1 and CDR2: KGHSH, LQKENI. The CDR3 DNA reads as TGTGCCAGCTTTTATGAGGGGGCCACTGAAGCTTTCTTT. Encoded protein: CASFYEGATEAFF.

J is TRBJ1-1 and V is TRBV6-5, with no clear D. V lost 5 bases and J 10 bases, leaving 11 bases between the germline ends. The length of the CDR3 is 11 residues. The germline V gene has CDR1 MNHEY and CDR2 SVGAGI. The DNA for the CDR3 is TGTGCCAGCAGTGGCGGCCGAGGAGCTTTCTTT. Translation: CASSGGRGAFF.

V is TRBV6-1 and J is TRBJ1-1; D gene unclear. V was shortened by 0 bases and J by 4 bases, with 12 bases between the two germline ends. The CDR3 length is 15 residues. CDR1 and CDR2 (germline): MNHNS, SASEGT. The CDR3 region is CASSEALSGFTEAFF. DNA of the CDR3: TGTGCCAGCAGTGAAGCGCTATCAGGTTTCACTGAAGCTTTCTTT.

The chain has TRBV11-3 and TRBJ2-5; 11 bases line up with TRBD2. The CDR3 totals 15 residues. The V gene end was trimmed by 4 bases and the J gene end by 2 bases; junction bases not matched to a gene: 3. Germline V gene lookup returns CDR1 SGHNT and CDR2 YENEEA. For the CDR3, the DNA is TGTGCCAGCAGCTCCGGGACTAGCGGACAAGAGACCCAGTACTTC. It translates to CASSSGTSGQETQYF. Using reference TRBV11-3 and TRBJ2-5 for the parts outside the CDR3, the full variable domain is EAGVVQSPRYKIIEKKQPVAFWCNPISGHNTLYWYLQNLGQGPELLIRYENEEAVDDSQLPKDRFSAERLKGVDSTLKIQPAELGDSAVYLCASSSGTSGQETQYFGPGTRLLVL.

The J gene is TRBJ1-6, the V gene TRBV5-4, with D uncertain. Trimming pared 5 bases from V and 0 bases from J, leaving 9 bases between. The germline V gene has CDR1 SGHNT and CDR2 YYREEE (reference sequence). The CDR3 runs 15 residues. The DNA for the CDR3 is TGTGCCAGCAGGGAGGGAAGCTCCTATAATTCACCCCTCCACTTT. Its translation: CASREGSSYNSPLHF.

The rearrangement links TRBV6-5 to TRBJ2-5, with 9 bases matching TRBD1. Germline CDR1 and CDR2: MNHEY and SVGAGI. The CDR3 contains 13 residues. Trimming removed 6 bases from V and 2 bases from J; junction bases left unmatched: 1. The CDR3 here is CASRGTGQETQYF. In DNA, the CDR3 is TGTGCCAGCAGGGGGACAGGGCAAGAGACCCAGTACTTC.

V usage is TRBV19 and J usage is TRBJ2-1; D uncertain. Germline-derived CDR1 and CDR2 are LNHDA and SQIVND (reference sequence). The CDR3 runs to 11 residues. The V end lost 8 bases, the J end lost 4 bases, and 6 bases lay between the germline ends. In DNA form, the CDR3 reads TGTGCCAGTCTACAGTACAATGAGCAGTTCTTC. It translates to CASLQYNEQFF.

The chain combines TRBV6-6 with TRBJ1-2; unclear D gene. The CDR3 runs 11 residues. Trimming left V 5 bases short and J 8 bases short, with 9 bases between. Germline V gene sequence: CDR1 MNHNY, CDR2 SVGAGI (reference sequence). The CDR3 DNA reads TGTGCCAGCAGTCTGGACTTGGGCTACACCTTC. Translating gives CASSLDLGYTF.

This clone turned up a few times. The chain uses TRBV6-5 and TRBJ2-1; possibly TRBD2 for D (5 bases). Germline V gives CDR1 MNHEY, CDR2 SVGAGI. V was pared by 5 bases and J by 3 bases, with 11 bases between. The CDR3 contains 14 residues. The CDR3 sequence is CASSHGGSYNEQFF. CDR3 in DNA: TGTGCCAGCAGTCACGGTGGGAGCTACAATGAGCAGTTCTTC.